This T cell receptor beta chain was identified during a study of T cell responses to AZD1222 COVID-19 vaccine. CDR1 is LGHNA, CDR2 YNFKEQ, per germline. CDR3 size: 16 residues. V was cut by 1 base and J by 0 bases, with 10 bases left in between. With respect to this clone: Its antigen is unknown.

General observations from the study: Clonal diversity was possibly underestimated, and white British individuals and females predominated among donors. CD4 TCRs associated with vaccination spanned spike, dominating at 160-218 and 743-854.

Profiling relied on immunoSEQ multiplex PCR, and the TCRdb table lists in-frame clones only, not all of them. The table shows under 150,000 clones, with 80% to 90% occurring only once. This specimen was peripheral blood, taken 28 days after the second AZD1222 dose. The rearrangement uses TRBV4-2 and TRBJ1-3; D is ambiguous. The clonotype originates from an adult who received the AZD1222 COVID-19 vaccine. The CDR3 nucleotides are TGTGCCAGCAGCCAAGCCGACGGGCGCTCTGGAAACACCATATATTTT. As protein: CASSQADGRSGNTIYF.